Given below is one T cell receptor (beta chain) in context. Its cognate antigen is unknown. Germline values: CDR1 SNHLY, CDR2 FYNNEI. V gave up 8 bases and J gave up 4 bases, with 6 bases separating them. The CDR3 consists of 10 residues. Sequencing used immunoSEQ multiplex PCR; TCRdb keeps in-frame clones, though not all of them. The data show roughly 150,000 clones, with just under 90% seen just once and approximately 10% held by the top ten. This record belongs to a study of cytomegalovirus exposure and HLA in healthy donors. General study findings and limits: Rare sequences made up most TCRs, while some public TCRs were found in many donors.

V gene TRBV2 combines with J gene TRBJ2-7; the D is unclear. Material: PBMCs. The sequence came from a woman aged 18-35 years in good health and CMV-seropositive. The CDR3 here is CASLLYEQYF. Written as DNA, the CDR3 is TGTGCCAGCCTATTATACGAGCAGTACTTC.